A selection of T cell receptor beta chains follows, all from one sample in a study of molecular identifiers for immune sequencing clone quantification. TCRdb re-analysed the PCR reads in MiXCR, keeping a single row per CDR3 protein. The table has about 100,000 distinct CDR3 sequences, 36% seen once. The sequenced sample was naive CD8+ T cells from blood, with Jurkat cell RNA spiked in. Receptor source: a human donor in good health. Some libraries in this study had Jurkat cell RNA spiked in. The CDR3 runs from the conserved cysteine through the conserved F or W. A D gene is named only where the DNA matches it firmly. Clone size appears in some rows only: once, few, many, or a class for an expanded clone.

CASSQLVRTGELFF	TGTGCCAGCAGCCAATTGGTACGGACCGGGGAGCTGTTTTTT	NA	TRBJ2-2	TRBV3-1	few
CASSYLAGGSTDTQYF	TGTGCCAGCAGTTACCTAGCGGGAGGGAGCACAGATACGCAGTATTTT	TRBD2	TRBJ2-3	TRBV6-5	many
CASSQEGPGTAYYEQYF	TGTGCCAGCAGCCAAGAGGGACCCGGGACGGCCTACTACGAGCAGTACTTC	NA	TRBJ2-7	TRBV4-2	NA
CASSLVWLAGPRNSGELFF	TGTGCCAGCAGCTTAGTTTGGCTAGCGGGACCTCGGAACTCCGGGGAGCTGTTTTTT	TRBD2	TRBJ2-2	TRBV7-6	NA
CASSWTAYEQYF	TGTGCCAGCAGCTGGACAGCCTACGAGCAGTACTTC	NA	TRBJ2-7	TRBV6-6	many
CATRTNTDTQYF	TGTGCCACGAGGACCAACACAGATACGCAGTATTTT	NA	TRBJ2-3	TRBV7-8	many
CASSFGANVLTF	TGTGCCAGCAGCTTTGGGGCCAACGTCCTGACTTTC	NA	TRBJ2-6	TRBV5-4	many
CASSLRAPGGVTDTQYF	TGTGCCAGCAGCTTACGGGCTCCGGGAGGGGTTACAGATACGCAGTATTTT	TRBD2	TRBJ2-3	TRBV11-2	NA
CASSSGQGQYTEAFF	TGTGCCAGCAGCTCGGGACAGGGGCAATACACTGAAGCTTTCTTT	TRBD1	TRBJ1-1	TRBV5-4	many
CASSLLAGGGAEQFF	TGTGCCAGCAGTCTACTAGCGGGAGGGGGAGCCGAGCAGTTCTTC	TRBD2	TRBJ2-1	TRBV6-2/TRBV6-3	NA
CSVAGRRGGELFF	TGCAGCGTTGCCGGGCGGAGGGGGGGGGAGCTGTTTTTT	NA	TRBJ2-2	TRBV29-1	few
CATSAASGGNNEQIF	TGTGCCACCAGTGCCGCTAGCGGGGGTAACAATGAGCAGATCTTC	TRBD2	TRBJ2-1	TRBV24-1	NA
CASSEYSHPNTEAFF	TGTGCCAGCAGTGAATACTCGCACCCAAACACTGAAGCTTTCTTT	NA	TRBJ1-1	TRBV25-1	NA
CASSHFAPRDPTDTLYF	TGTGCCAGCTCACACTTCGCCCCGCGGGACCCCACAGATACGCTGTATTTT	NA	TRBJ2-3	TRBV18	NA
CASSFVGSSGNSYEQYF	TGCGCCAGCTCCTTCGTAGGAAGTAGCGGGAACTCCTACGAGCAGTACTTC	TRBD2	TRBJ2-7	TRBV4-3	NA
CASSGRAQNEQFF	TGTGCCAGCAGTGGCCGGGCCCAGAATGAGCAGTTCTTC	NA	TRBJ2-1	TRBV28	many